Each of the 23 T cell receptor beta chains below was sequenced from the same sample in a study of shared clonotypes between healthy human individuals. Here immunoSEQ multiplex PCR was the method, and the copy in TCRdb shows in-frame clones only, minus some. Altogether 450,000 to 500,000 clones are present, roughly 85% being singletons, with the ten largest covering 10% to 15%. The sample taken for sequencing was PBMCs. The receptor source for this set is a woman aged 40 to 55 in good health. Some clones in this sample may be carry-over from other donors' samples.

The V call is TRBV6-5, the J call TRBJ2-2, with 13 positions matching TRBD2. Germline assignment: CDR1 MNHEY and CDR2 SVGAGI. This CDR3 has 14 amino acids. V shed 8 bases, J shed 4 bases, and the junction held 1 base outside the gene matches. CDR3 nucleotides: TGTGCCAGCCGGACTAGCGGGAGCACCGGGGAGCTGTTTTTT. It encodes CASRTSGSTGELFF.

The rearrangement uses TRBV15 and TRBJ2-7, with a possible D match to TRBD1 (6 bases). Germline V gene sequence: CDR1 LNHNV, CDR2 YYDKDF (reference sequence). The CDR3 is 13 residues long. V lost 6 bases and J 5 bases, leaving 14 bases between the germline ends. CDR3 DNA: TGTGCCACCAGGGCACAGGGCCTCAACGAGCAGTACTTC. It is translated as CATRAQGLNEQYF.

The chain is built from TRBV28 and TRBJ2-7, with TRBD2 matching 8 bases. CDR1 and CDR2 from the germline V gene are MDHEN and SYDVKM. The CDR3 runs to 17 residues. After removal of 6 bases from V and 4 bases from J, the junction contained 17 bases not matched to a gene. The CDR3 DNA reads TGTGCCAGCAGGGGCCGGGGTCTGAGCGGGAGCCCTTACGAGCAGTACTTC. Protein: CASRGRGLSGSPYEQYF.

The V call is TRBV5-5, the J call TRBJ2-7, with 8 bases fitting TRBD2. V shed 3 bases, J shed 4 bases, and the junction held 3 bases outside the gene matches. Germline CDR1 and CDR2: SGHKS and YYEKEE (reference sequence). The CDR3 runs 13 residues. The CDR3, as DNA: TGTGCCAGCAGCTACGGACTAGCTTACGAGCAGTACTTC. Encoded protein: CASSYGLAYEQYF.

The rearrangement links TRBV4-1 to TRBJ2-7, with TRBD1 matching over 8 bases. Trimming at V came to 0 bases and at J to 3 bases, leaving 16 bases not matched to a gene. CDR1 and CDR2 (germline): MGHRA, YSYEKL. The CDR3 is made up of 19 amino acids. The DNA for the CDR3 is TGCGCCAGCAGCCAAGATCGGCTACCTGGGACAGGCTCCAACTACGAGCAGTACTTC. Its translation is CASSQDRLPGTGSNYEQYF.

This chain uses TRBV30 with TRBJ1-2, with 12 bases lining up with TRBD1. The V and J ends lost 4 bases and 11 bases, in that order; junction bases with no gene match: 11. The germline V gene has CDR1 GTSNPN and CDR2 SVGIG (reference sequence). The CDR3 is 14 residues long. The CDR3 sequence: CAWTNPGTGGAYTF. Written as DNA, the CDR3 is TGTGCCTGGACCAACCCCGGGACAGGGGGCGCGTACACCTTC.

As regards this clone: Within the sample, other DNA sequences also encode this same CDR3. The CDR3 bases are TGTGCCAGCAGCTTAGCGGGAGGCTCCTACGAGCAGTACTTC. This gives the protein CASSLAGGSYEQYF. This rearrangement joins TRBV7-2 to TRBJ2-7, with D possibly matching TRBD2 (6 bases). Germline V gene lookup returns CDR1 SGHTA and CDR2 FQGNSA. V was cut by 0 bases and J by 0 bases, with 6 bases left in between. The CDR3 is made up of 14 amino acids.

V and J are TRBV2 and TRBJ2-7; tentative D call: TRBD1 (6 bases). CDR3 length equals 14 residues. Germline lookup yields CDR1 SNHLY and CDR2 FYNNEI. The V and J ends lost 4 bases and 0 bases respectively, with 10 bases between them. Written as DNA, the CDR3 is TGTGCCAGCAGTGGGCGACAGGCCTCCTACGAGCAGTACTTC. It codes for CASSGRQASYEQYF.

This chain uses TRBV19 with TRBJ2-1; D possibly corresponds to TRBD2 (5 bases). V gave up 2 bases and J gave up 8 bases, with 22 bases separating them. The V gene's germline CDR1 is LNHDA and CDR2 SQIVND (reference sequence). The CDR3 has 17 amino acids. The CDR3 nucleotides read TGTGCCAGTAGTATACTTACGAATGAGGGTAGCATCGATGAGCAGTTCTTC. It codes for CASSILTNEGSIDEQFF.

This chain connects TRBV11-2 to TRBJ2-5; 8 bases match TRBD2. This CDR3 has 15 amino acids. CDR1 and CDR2 from the germline V gene are SGHAT and FQNNGV. The trim removed 3 bases at V and 5 bases at J, leaving 8 bases unmatched. The CDR3 spells CASSFSGTGHETQYF. CDR3 DNA: TGTGCCAGCAGCTTTAGCGGGACGGGGCACGAGACCCAGTACTTC.

The CDR3 nucleotides read TGCGCCAGCAGAGCTCCGGGACTAGTAGGGGAAAAACTGTTTTTT. It specifies CASRAPGLVGEKLFF. V and J are TRBV5-1 and TRBJ1-4; D might be TRBD1 (5 bases). Germline-derived CDR1 and CDR2 are SGHRS and YFSETQ. V lost 5 bases and J lost 8, with 19 bases in between. The CDR3 extends over 15 amino acids.

The chain recombines TRBV4-1 with TRBJ1-5; D call uncertain. CDR3 length equals 17 residues. Trimming stripped 4 bases from V and 0 bases from J, with 16 bases between. Germline V lookup: CDR1 MGHRA, CDR2 YSYEKL. Here the CDR3 DNA reads TGCGCCAGCAGCCCGGACCCCCCCGCGGCTAGCAATCAGCCCCAGCATTTT. Encoded protein: CASSPDPPAASNQPQHF.

This clone has a handful of counts. The chain uses TRBV2 and TRBJ2-5, with TRBD1 matching 8 bases. CDR3 length: 13 residues. Germline CDR1 SNHLY, CDR2 FYNNEI. Trimming took 10 bases from V and 1 from J; bases not matched to a gene: 5. The CDR3 sequence: CATSRGLQETQYF. The CDR3 DNA sequence: TGTGCCACTTCCAGGGGGCTCCAAGAGACCCAGTACTTC.

The gene calls are TRBV10-3 and TRBJ2-2; D possibly corresponds to TRBD1 (5 bases). Per germline, CDR1 ENHRY and CDR2 SYGVKD. There are 16 residues in the CDR3. The V end lost 3 bases, the J end lost 0 bases, and 11 bases lay between the germline ends. The CDR3 is CAISDGASANTGELFF. CDR3 nucleotide sequence: TGTGCCATCAGTGATGGGGCTAGTGCGAACACCGGGGAGCTGTTTTTT.

The chain couples TRBV6-5 to TRBJ1-2; possible D gene TRBD1, 5 bases. The CDR3 runs to 15 residues. In germline, CDR1 is MNHEY, CDR2 SVGAGI. V lost 6 bases and J 0 bases, leaving 14 bases between the germline ends. In nucleotides, the CDR3 is TGTGCCAGCAGCCGAGGCGGGACTTCTAACTATGGCTACACCTTC. Amino acids: CASSRGGTSNYGYTF.

The chain links TRBV11-2 to TRBJ2-1; 11 bases are a match to TRBD2. The CDR3 runs to 19 residues. Germline loops: CDR1 SGHAT, CDR2 FQNNGV. V was pared by 5 bases and J by 4 bases, with 16 bases of the junction left unmatched. CDR3 in amino acids: CASSLRFSMGLAAYNEQFF. CDR3 in DNA: TGTGCCAGCAGCCTCCGCTTCTCCATGGGACTAGCGGCATACAATGAGCAGTTCTTC. The full variable domain, with the rest looked up from reference TRBV11-2 and TRBJ2-1, is EAGVAQSPRYKIIEKRQSVAFWCNPISGHATLYWYQQILGQGPKLLIQFQNNGVVDDSQLPKDRFSAERLKGVDSTLKIQPAKLEDSAVYLCASSLRFSMGLAAYNEQFFGPGTRLTVL.

The V and J genes are TRBV7-9 and TRBJ1-1; D uncertain. CDR3 length equals 13 residues. The V gene lost 3 bases and the J gene lost 0 bases, with 5 bases spanning the gap. Germline V gene data show CDR1 as SEHNR and CDR2 as FQNEAQ (reference sequence). CDR3: CASSLRLNTEAFF. CDR3 nucleotides: TGTGCCAGCAGCTTGAGACTGAACACTGAAGCTTTCTTT.

The V and J genes are TRBV18 and TRBJ2-2; perhaps TRBD1 as D (6 bases). In germline, CDR1 is KGHSH, CDR2 LQKENI. With 1 base removed from V and 0 bases from J, the gap between germline ends came to 15 bases. The CDR3 contains 18 residues. The CDR3 loop is CASSPLPWAGANTGELFF. Here the CDR3 DNA reads TGTGCCAGCTCACCACTCCCCTGGGCAGGGGCGAACACCGGGGAGCTGTTTTTT.

The rearrangement uses TRBV9 and TRBJ2-1; 15 nucleotides align to TRBD2. The CDR3 consists of 19 residues. Germline V gene sequence: CDR1 SGDLS, CDR2 YYNGEE. V lost 3 bases, J lost 4 bases, and 11 bases stayed unmatched. The CDR3 reads CASSARWTSGRVTYNEQFF. The CDR3 DNA sequence: TGTGCCAGCAGCGCCCGTTGGACTAGCGGGAGGGTAACGTACAATGAGCAGTTCTTC. Full variable domain (remainder filled in from reference TRBV9 and TRBJ2-1): DSGVTQTPKHLITATGQRVTLRCSPRSGDLSVYWYQQSLDQGLQFLIQYYNGEERAKGNILERFSAQQFPDLHSELNLSSLELGDSALYFCASSARWTSGRVTYNEQFFGPGTRLTVL.

The DNA of the CDR3 is TGTGCCAGCACCCGGACAGGGAGGGAGGAGACCCAGTACTTC. Translated: CASTRTGREETQYF. This sequence joins TRBV2 and TRBJ2-5, with a possible D match to TRBD1 (8 bases). Trimming removed 7 bases at V and 5 bases at J, with 17 bases between. CDR3 length: 14 amino acids. CDR1 is SNHLY, CDR2 FYNNEI, per germline.

This clone was seen just once. V gene TRBV7-8 combines with J gene TRBJ2-7; D ambiguous. Per germline, CDR1 SGHVS and CDR2 FQNEAQ. The CDR3 is 13 residues long. The V gene lost 3 bases and the J gene lost 3 bases, with 9 bases spanning the gap. In DNA, the CDR3 is TGTGCCAGCAGCTTGACCCAGAACTACGAGCAGTACTTC. This translates into CASSLTQNYEQYF. The full variable domain, in which reference TRBV7-8 and TRBJ2-7 provide the parts outside the CDR3, is GAGVSQSPRYKVAKRGQDVALRCDPISGHVSLFWYQQALGQGPEFLTYFQNEAQLDKSGLPSDRFFAERPEGSVSTLKIQRTQQEDSAVYLCASSLTQNYEQYFGPGTRLTVT.

The V call is TRBV6-5, the J call TRBJ2-7; D gene unclear. The V end lost 2 bases, the J end lost 4 bases, and 12 bases lay between the germline ends. CDR3 size: 14 residues. Looked up from germline, CDR1 is MNHEY and CDR2 is SVGAGI. The CDR3 here is CASSYGPRLYEQYF. In nucleotides, the CDR3 is TGTGCCAGCAGTTACGGACCCCGACTGTACGAGCAGTACTTC.

In its sample, this clone was seen many times. The V gene is TRBV30, the J gene TRBJ2-2, with D hard to call. CDR1 and CDR2 from the germline V gene are GTSNPN and SVGIG (reference sequence). V was cut by 0 bases and J by 1 base, with 6 bases left in between. The CDR3 is 14 residues long. CDR3: CAWSVQQNTGELFF. The CDR3 bases are TGTGCCTGGAGTGTACAACAGAACACCGGGGAGCTGTTTTTT.